The next 28 T cell receptor beta chains were all read from a single sample in a study of identical twins. Each CDR3 protein gets one entry after TCRdb re-called the 5' RACE reads with MiXCR. The sample carries approximately 410,000 distinct CDR3 sequences, around 18% recorded once. The source material was naive T cells sorted from blood. All receptors come from a middle-aged man in good health.

This clonotype was counted between two and nine times. The chain carries TRBV11-2 and TRBJ2-7; D gene ambiguous. The CDR3 is 14 residues long. Deletions cut 2 bases from V and 0 bases from J, with 8 bases between. CDR1 SGHAT and CDR2 FQNNGV come from the germline V gene. CDR3 loop: CASSLFRYSYEQYF. CDR3 DNA sequence: TGTGCCAGCAGCTTATTTCGATACTCCTACGAGCAGTACTTC.

The chain employs TRBV6-2 or TRBV6-3 and TRBJ2-7; D ambiguous. V was trimmed by 6 bases and J by 7 bases, leaving 13 bases between them. Germline V gene sequence: CDR1 MNHEY, CDR2 SVGEGT. This CDR3 spans 12 amino acids. CDR3 sequence reads: CASSQVLWEQYF. In DNA form, the CDR3 reads TGTGCCAGCAGCCAGGTCCTCTGGGAGCAGTACTTC.

The rearrangement uses TRBV12-3 or TRBV12-4 and TRBJ1-1, with 10 positions matching TRBD1. The CDR3 sequence is 14 residues long. V shed 4 bases, J shed 7 bases, and the junction held 6 bases outside the gene matches. The CDR3 here is CASSSLTGGGEAFF. The DNA for the CDR3 is TGTGCCAGCAGTTCCCTGACAGGGGGCGGTGAAGCTTTCTTT.

This chain links TRBV9 with TRBJ1-2; D perhaps matches TRBD1 (6 bases). Per the germline V gene, CDR1 is SGDLS and CDR2 is YYNGEE. The CDR3 is 15 amino acids. V lost 0 bases and J lost 8, with 17 bases in between. The CDR3 region has the DNA TGTGCCAGCAGCGTAGGACAGGAATATGCCTACGGCTACACCTTC. It translates to CASSVGQEYAYGYTF.

The rearrangement joins TRBV11-2 to TRBJ2-2; 7 positions match TRBD1. CDR1 is SGHAT and CDR2 is FQNNGV in the germline V gene. With 3 bases clipped from V and 6 bases from J, the junction kept 1 base outside the gene matches. The CDR3 has 13 residues. CDR3 coding DNA: TGTGCCAGCAGCTTCGGACAGGCCGGGGAGCTGTTTTTT. Protein: CASSFGQAGELFF.

The gene calls are TRBV5-5 and TRBJ1-1; D might be TRBD1 (6 bases). The CDR3 totals 15 residues. V lost 3 bases and J 5 bases, leaving 17 bases between the germline ends. The germline V gene encodes CDR1 SGHKS and CDR2 YYEKEE (reference sequence). The CDR3 is CASSSLGGLGTEAFF. The CDR3 DNA reads TGTGCCAGCAGCTCCTTAGGGGGTTTGGGTACTGAAGCTTTCTTT.

In its sample, this clonotype was seen a few times. The DNA for the CDR3 is TGTGCCAGCAGTTACGGGTCGGGGGAAGCTTTCTTT. It codes for CASSYGSGEAFF. This chain uses TRBV6-6 with TRBJ1-1; D gene ambiguous. Trimming shortened V by 2 bases and J by 8 bases, and 9 bases separated the two germline ends. Germline V lookup: CDR1 MNHNY, CDR2 SVGAGI (reference sequence). This CDR3 spans 12 amino acids.

The V and J genes are TRBV12-3 or TRBV12-4 and TRBJ2-7; D gene unclear. CDR3 length equals 12 residues. The germline V and J ends were trimmed by 3 bases and 4 bases, with 7 bases remaining between them. CDR3 amino acids: CASSFSMYEQYF. The CDR3, as DNA: TGTGCCAGCAGTTTTTCAATGTACGAGCAGTACTTC.

This clonotype showed up many times. This chain connects TRBV4-3 to TRBJ1-1; the D gene is possibly TRBD1 (5 bases). Trimming removed 0 bases from V and 3 bases from J, with 17 bases in between. The CDR3 has 17 residues. The germline V gene encodes CDR1 LGHNA and CDR2 YSLEER. CDR3: CASSQDPGQGKDTEAFF. The CDR3 nucleotides read TGCGCCAGCAGCCAAGATCCCGGGCAGGGCAAGGACACTGAAGCTTTCTTT.

The sample holds a few counts of this clonotype. The chain couples TRBV11-2 to TRBJ2-5; D may be TRBD1 or TRBD2 (5 bases each). Between the trimmed V and J ends, which lost 5 bases and 7 bases, there was a span of 23 bases. CDR1 and CDR2 (germline): SGHAT, FQNNGV. This CDR3 spans 16 amino acids. The CDR3 DNA reads as TGTGCCAGCAGCCCCCGGGGAGCAGCCTGGGGCGGGACCCAGTACTTC. Amino acids: CASSPRGAAWGGTQYF. Looking up the rest from reference TRBV11-2 and TRBJ2-5 gives the full variable domain: EAGVAQSPRYKIIEKRQSVAFWCNPISGHATLYWYQQILGQGPKLLIQFQNNGVVDDSQLPKDRFSAERLKGVDSTLKIQPAKLEDSAVYLCASSPRGAAWGGTQYFGPGTRLLVL.

This clonotype was seen a few times. J is TRBJ2-7 and V is TRBV20-1; TRBD1 matches at 7 bases. CDR3 length equals 11 residues. J gave up 9 bases and V 2 bases, and 4 bases lay outside the gene matches. In germline, CDR1 is DFQATT, CDR2 SNEGSKA (reference sequence). The CDR3 spells CSARRDSWQYF. In DNA form, the CDR3 reads TGCAGTGCTAGAAGGGACAGTTGGCAGTACTTC.

This clonotype has at least ten counts. The V call is TRBV27, the J call TRBJ1-4; D remains ambiguous. V was trimmed by 3 bases and J by 8 bases, leaving 13 bases between them. CDR1 MNHEY and CDR2 SMNVEV come from the germline V gene (reference sequence). The CDR3 spans 14 residues. The CDR3 spells CASSFLPGREKLFF. CDR3 nucleotide sequence: TGTGCCAGCAGTTTTTTGCCGGGTAGAGAAAAACTGTTTTTT.

V is TRBV10-3 and J is TRBJ2-2; tentative D call: TRBD1 (6 bases). Germline V gives CDR1 ENHRY, CDR2 SYGVKD. Trimming stripped 11 bases from V and 1 base from J, with 14 bases between. The CDR3 is 14 residues long. Written as DNA, the CDR3 is TGTGCCTCCAGGGGCAGTGGGAACACCGGGGAGCTGTTTTTT. As protein: CASRGSGNTGELFF.

This clonotype was observed a few times. This rearrangement joins TRBV12-3 or TRBV12-4 to TRBJ2-1, with 8 nucleotides matching TRBD2. The CDR3 length is 15 residues. V gave up 7 bases and J gave up 3 bases; unmatched junction bases: 8. The chain's CDR3 is CASIPGGGYYNEQFF. CDR3 DNA sequence: TGTGCCAGCATTCCGGGCGGGGGGTACTACAATGAGCAGTTCTTC.

Ten or more counts support this clonotype. This chain connects TRBV5-5 to TRBJ1-6, with 8 positions matching TRBD1. CDR3 length: 14 amino acids. Germline CDR1 is SGHKS and CDR2 is YYEKEE (reference sequence). Trimming at V came to 8 bases and at J to 10 bases, leaving 11 bases not matched to a gene. The CDR3 DNA sequence: TGTGCCAGGAACGATTCACAGGGGGTATCACCCCTCCACTTT. Protein product: CARNDSQGVSPLHF.

The rearrangement joins TRBV7-9 to TRBJ1-1; 8 bases line up with TRBD1. This CDR3 contains 13 residues. V trimming: 11 bases; J trimming: 3 bases; junction bases outside the gene matches: 8. Germline CDR1 is SEHNR and CDR2 is FQNEAQ (reference sequence). The CDR3 is CAAGRGLDTEAFF. CDR3 DNA sequence: TGTGCCGCCGGCAGGGGGCTGGACACTGAAGCTTTCTTT.

The chain joins TRBV25-1 to TRBJ2-1; 11 bases are shared with TRBD1. The CDR3 has 17 amino acids. Germline trimming cut 1 base from V and 7 bases from J; bases unmatched to any gene: 9. Germline CDR1 and CDR2: MGHDK and SYGVNS. CDR3 DNA sequence: TGTGCCAGCAGTGAATTCGGCTGGGACAGGGGGAAGAATGAGCAGTTCTTC. This encodes CASSEFGWDRGKNEQFF.

This clonotype was picked up a small number of times. The genes are TRBV20-1 and TRBJ2-1, with D perhaps given as TRBD1 or TRBD2 (5 bases each). The CDR3 is made up of 12 amino acids. V was shortened by 4 bases and J by 5 bases, with 9 bases between the two germline ends. CDR1 is DFQATT and CDR2 is SNEGSKA in the germline V gene (reference sequence). CDR3 DNA: TGCAGTGCTAACCGAGGGGACAATGAGCAGTTCTTC. Residues: CSANRGDNEQFF.

The CDR3 sequence is CASSIWGNEQFF. DNA for the CDR3: TGTGCCAGTAGTATTTGGGGGAATGAGCAGTTCTTC. This chain uses TRBV19 with TRBJ2-1; tentatively, D is TRBD1 or TRBD2 (5 bases each). The V and J ends lost 3 bases and 7 bases respectively, with 7 bases between them. This CDR3 is 12 amino acids long. Germline V CDR1 and CDR2: LNHDA, SQIVND (reference sequence). Combining the CDR3 with reference TRBV19 and TRBJ2-1 gives the whole variable domain DGGITQSPKYLFRKEGQNVTLSCEQNLNHDAMYWYRQDPGQGLRLIYYSQIVNDFQKGDIAEGYSVSREKKESFPLTVTSAQKNPTAFYLCASSIWGNEQFFGPGTRLTVL.

This clonotype showed up just a few times. The chain has TRBV6-1 and TRBJ2-3; D is perhaps TRBD2 (6 bases). The CDR3 totals 15 residues. The V and J ends lost 6 bases and 5 bases respectively, with 18 bases between them. Germline V gene data show CDR1 as MNHNS and CDR2 as SASEGT. The CDR3 reads CASSLSRGPGDTQYF. Written as DNA, the CDR3 is TGTGCCAGCAGCCTCTCGCGGGGCCCGGGAGATACGCAGTATTTT.

This clonotype has more than one count but fewer than ten. The chain couples TRBV12-3 or TRBV12-4 to TRBJ1-1; TRBD1 matches 7 bases. The V segment lost 6 bases and the J segment 6 bases; nucleotides outside the gene matches: 10. The CDR3 is 14 residues long. CDR3 loop: CASSLGQGGSEAFF. The CDR3 DNA follows: TGTGCCAGCAGCCTTGGGCAGGGGGGGTCTGAAGCTTTCTTT.

This clonotype was detected only a few times. The V and J genes are TRBV12-3 or TRBV12-4 and TRBJ2-1, with D perhaps given as TRBD1 or TRBD2 (5 bases each). CDR3 length: 13 residues. Trimming shortened V by 7 bases and J by 8 bases, and 15 bases separated the two germline ends. The DNA for the CDR3 is TGTGCCAGCATCCCACCGGTGGGGGATGAGCAGTTCTTC. It encodes CASIPPVGDEQFF.

V and J are TRBV11-2 and TRBJ1-1; 8 bases align to TRBD1. The germline V gene encodes CDR1 SGHAT and CDR2 FQNNGV. This CDR3 spans 13 amino acids. V gave up 0 bases and J gave up 11 bases; unmatched junction bases: 5. The CDR3 nucleotides are TGTGCCAGCAGCTTAGAGGCAGGGGGCGAGGCTTTCTTT. This translates into CASSLEAGGEAFF.

The gene calls are TRBV5-1 and TRBJ2-1; tentative D call: TRBD1 (6 bases). V lost 4 bases and J lost 0, with 14 bases in between. Germline V lookup: CDR1 SGHRS, CDR2 YFSETQ. CDR3 length equals 16 residues. This CDR3 reads CASSKYGTLSYNEQFF. The DNA for the CDR3 is TGCGCCAGCAGCAAGTACGGGACACTCTCCTACAATGAGCAGTTCTTC.

The chain carries TRBV24-1 and TRBJ2-3; D is ambiguous. The CDR3 extends over 15 amino acids. The V gene's germline CDR1 is KGHDR and CDR2 SFDVKD. Trimming shortened V by 5 bases and J by 2 bases, and 13 bases separated the two germline ends. The CDR3 protein is CATSVAGRFTDTQYF. The CDR3 region has the DNA TGTGCCACCAGTGTAGCAGGCCGGTTCACAGATACGCAGTATTTT.

This clonotype was seen more than once but under ten times. This chain joins TRBV7-8 and TRBJ2-2; 12 bases line up with TRBD2. The CDR3 is 18 amino acids. Per the germline V gene, CDR1 is SGHVS and CDR2 is FQNEAQ. Trimming cost V 6 bases and J 1 base; bases outside gene matches: 9. The DNA for the CDR3 is TGTGCCAGCAGGGCCGGACTAGCGGGACCGAGGAACACCGGGGAGCTGTTTTTT. It yields the protein CASRAGLAGPRNTGELFF.

V is TRBV7-2 and J is TRBJ2-7; 10 bases are shared with TRBD2. In germline, CDR1 is SGHTA, CDR2 FQGNSA. V dropped 5 bases and J dropped 8; count of bases not matched to a gene: 9. CDR3 length equals 14 residues. CDR3 nucleotide sequence: TGTGCCAGCAGCCCTACCTGGACTAGCGGCCAGCAGTACTTC. Its protein is CASSPTWTSGQQYF.

This clonotype was seen ten or more times. This rearrangement joins TRBV25-1 to TRBJ1-2; no clear D gene. CDR3 length: 12 residues. Germline V gene sequence: CDR1 MGHDK, CDR2 SYGVNS. V lost 10 bases and J lost 4, with 13 bases in between. CDR3 loop: CATRAGGYGYTF. The CDR3 DNA reads as TGTGCCACCAGAGCCGGTGGCTATGGCTACACCTTC.